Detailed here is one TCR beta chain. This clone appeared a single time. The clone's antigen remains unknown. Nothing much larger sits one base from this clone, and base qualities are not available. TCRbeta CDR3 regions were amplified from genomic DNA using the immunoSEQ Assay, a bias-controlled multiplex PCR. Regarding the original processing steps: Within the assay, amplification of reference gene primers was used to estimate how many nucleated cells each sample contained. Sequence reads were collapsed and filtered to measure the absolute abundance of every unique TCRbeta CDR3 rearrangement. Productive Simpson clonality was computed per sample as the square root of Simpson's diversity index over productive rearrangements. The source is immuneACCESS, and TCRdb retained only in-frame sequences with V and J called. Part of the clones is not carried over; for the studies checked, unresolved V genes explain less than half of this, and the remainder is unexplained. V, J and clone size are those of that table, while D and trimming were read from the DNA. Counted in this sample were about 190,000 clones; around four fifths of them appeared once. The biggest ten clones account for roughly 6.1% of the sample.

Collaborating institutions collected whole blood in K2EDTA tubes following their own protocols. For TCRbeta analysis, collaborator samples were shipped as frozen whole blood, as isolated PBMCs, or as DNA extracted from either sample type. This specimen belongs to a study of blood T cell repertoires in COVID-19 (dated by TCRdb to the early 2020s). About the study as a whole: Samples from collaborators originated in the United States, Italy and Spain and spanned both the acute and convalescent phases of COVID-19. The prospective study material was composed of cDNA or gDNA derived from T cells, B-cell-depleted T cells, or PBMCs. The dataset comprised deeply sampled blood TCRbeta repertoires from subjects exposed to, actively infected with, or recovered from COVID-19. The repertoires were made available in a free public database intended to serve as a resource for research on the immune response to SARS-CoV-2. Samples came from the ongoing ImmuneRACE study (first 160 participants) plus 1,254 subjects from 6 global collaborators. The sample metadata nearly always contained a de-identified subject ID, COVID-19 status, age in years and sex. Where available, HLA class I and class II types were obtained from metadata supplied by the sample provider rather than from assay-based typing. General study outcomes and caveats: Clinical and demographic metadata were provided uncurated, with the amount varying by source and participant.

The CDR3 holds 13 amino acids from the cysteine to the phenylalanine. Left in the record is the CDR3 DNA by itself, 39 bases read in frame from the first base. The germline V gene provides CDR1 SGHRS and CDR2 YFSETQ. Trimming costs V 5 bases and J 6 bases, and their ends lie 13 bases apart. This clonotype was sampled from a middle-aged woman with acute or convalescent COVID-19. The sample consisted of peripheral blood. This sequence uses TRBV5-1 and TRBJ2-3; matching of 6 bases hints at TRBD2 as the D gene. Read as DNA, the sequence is TGCGCCAGCAGGAATCTAGCGTCGGATACGCAGTATTTT. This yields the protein CASRNLASDTQYF.